This TCR beta chain was identified in a study of CD8+ T cells in alopecia areata. As for the study in general: Treated patients were given oral tofacitinib, which was dosed at 5 to 10 mg twice daily.

Described treatment: oral pan-JAK inhibitor, 5-10 mg twice daily. Peripheral blood, together with lesional scalp punch biopsies, was collected from alopecia areata patients. Sorting of PBMCs yielded the CD4+ and CD8+ T cells. Sequencing used cDNA as its template, made by extracting RNA and reverse transcribing it. Clones were read by immunoSEQ multiplex PCR, and TCRdb kept only the in-frame ones, dropping some. The sample contains 150,000 to 200,000 clones, 60% of which appear only once. Points from the study as a whole: In lesional scalp, particularly from alopecia totalis/universalis, clonality was higher than in normal scalp.

This CDR3 comprises 15 residues. Per germline, CDR1 GTSNPN and CDR2 SVGIG (reference sequence). Trimming removed 0 bases from V and 1 base from J, with 10 bases in between. In the case of this clone: Antigen: not known.

The receptor was isolated from a human donor with alopecia areata. The chain recombines TRBV30 with TRBJ1-3; D is possibly TRBD1 (5 bases). Material: CD4+ T cells sorted from blood, obtained at week 24, from a patient treated with tofacitinib. CDR3 sequence: CAWSVRAGSGNTIYF. The CDR3 DNA is TGTGCCTGGAGTGTACGGGCAGGGTCTGGAAACACCATATATTTT.